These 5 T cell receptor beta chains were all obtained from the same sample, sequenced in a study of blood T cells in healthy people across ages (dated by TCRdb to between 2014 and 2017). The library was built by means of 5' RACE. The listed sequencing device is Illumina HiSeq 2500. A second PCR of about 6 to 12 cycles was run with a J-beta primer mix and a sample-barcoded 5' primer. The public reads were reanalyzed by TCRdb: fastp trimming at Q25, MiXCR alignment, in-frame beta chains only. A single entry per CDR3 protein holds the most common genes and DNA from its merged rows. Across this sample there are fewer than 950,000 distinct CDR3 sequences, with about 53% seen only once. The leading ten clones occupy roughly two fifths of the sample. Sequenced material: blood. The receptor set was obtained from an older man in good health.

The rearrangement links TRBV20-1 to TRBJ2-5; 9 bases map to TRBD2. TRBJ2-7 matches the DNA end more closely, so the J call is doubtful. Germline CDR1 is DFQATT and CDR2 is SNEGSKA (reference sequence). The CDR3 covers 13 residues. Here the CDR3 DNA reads TGCAGTGCTAGCTTAGCGGGAGATTACGAGCAGTACTTC. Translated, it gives CSASLAGDYEQYF.

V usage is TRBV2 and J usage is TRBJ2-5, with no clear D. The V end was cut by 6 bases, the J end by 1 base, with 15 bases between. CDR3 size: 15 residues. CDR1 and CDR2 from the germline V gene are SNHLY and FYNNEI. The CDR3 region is CASSPDGGVQETQYF. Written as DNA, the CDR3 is TGTGCCAGCAGCCCGGACGGTGGGGTCCAAGAGACCCAGTACTTC.

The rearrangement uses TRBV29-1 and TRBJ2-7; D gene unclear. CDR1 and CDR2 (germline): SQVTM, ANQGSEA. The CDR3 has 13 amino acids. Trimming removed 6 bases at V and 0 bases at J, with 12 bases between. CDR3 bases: TGCAGCGTAGAGAACAGACGCTCCTACGAGCAGTACTTC. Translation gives CSVENRRSYEQYF.

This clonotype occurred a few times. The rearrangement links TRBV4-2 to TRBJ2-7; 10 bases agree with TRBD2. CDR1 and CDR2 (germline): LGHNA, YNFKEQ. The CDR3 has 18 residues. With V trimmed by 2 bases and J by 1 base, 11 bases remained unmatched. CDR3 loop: CASSQNWVGTSASYEQYF. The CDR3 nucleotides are TGTGCCAGCAGCCAAAACTGGGTCGGGACTAGCGCTTCCTACGAGCAGTACTTC.

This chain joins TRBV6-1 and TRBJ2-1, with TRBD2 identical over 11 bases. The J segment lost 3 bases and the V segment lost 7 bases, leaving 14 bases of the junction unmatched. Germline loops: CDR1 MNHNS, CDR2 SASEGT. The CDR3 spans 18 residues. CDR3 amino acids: CASNCRSVAGGIYNEQFF. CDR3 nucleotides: TGTGCCAGCAACTGCCGTTCGGTAGCGGGAGGGATCTACAATGAGCAGTTCTTC.